Sequencing of this T cell receptor beta chain was carried out in a study of cytomegalovirus exposure and HLA in healthy donors. Across the whole study: About 84% of a few hundred genotyped donors fell in the Caucasian-associated ancestry cluster.

Remarks on this clone: The antigen remains unidentified.

CDR3 length: 18 amino acids. Germline assignment: CDR1 SGHRS and CDR2 YFSETQ. V shed 4 bases and J shed 2 bases, with 22 bases lying between them. Overall study findings and caveats: When the data were analyzed later, several of the most significant clusters appeared to be linked to common viral pathogens. Analyzed later, most CMV-associated TCR beta chains appeared HLA-restricted. Diagnosis of cytomegalovirus status made by the classifier reportedly showed high specificity and sensitivity.

The PCR used 60 Vbeta and 13 Jbeta primers. The protocol was immunoSEQ multiplex PCR, while the TCRdb copy is restricted to in-frame clones and leaves out a portion. The table records some 90,000 clones, about four fifths of them present only once. V usage is TRBV5-1 and J usage is TRBJ1-3; possible D gene TRBD1, 6 bases. The TCR originated in a human donor in good health. Sequencing was performed on PBMCs. CDR3 coding DNA: TGCGCCAGCAGCAAATGGATACAGGGTGCGGACCCTGGAAACACCATATATTTT. Its translation is CASSKWIQGADPGNTIYF.